The 9 T cell receptor beta chains in this list originate from one sample, sequenced in a study of cytomegalovirus exposure and HLA in healthy donors. Vbeta (60) and Jbeta (13) primers were used in the PCR. TCRdb's table, derived via immunoSEQ multiplex PCR, lists solely in-frame clones and lacks some. This sample carries about 200,000 clones, nearly 80% of them seen once, and the ten largest clones take around 1.7%. Sample: PBMCs. The receptors originated from a man between 18 and 35 years old in good health and CMV-seronegative.

The gene calls are TRBV27 and TRBJ1-6, with a possible D match to TRBD1 (5 bases). With 6 bases removed from V and 7 bases from J, the gap between germline ends came to 10 bases. The CDR3 consists of 13 residues. Germline V gene lookup returns CDR1 MNHEY and CDR2 SMNVEV (reference sequence). Written as DNA, the CDR3 is TGTGCCAGCAGACAGCAGGGAAATTCACCCCTCCACTTT. Translation gives CASRQQGNSPLHF.

For this clone: One end of the junction is discordant with germline, which a read error may explain. The chain carries TRBV6-1 and TRBJ2-5, with 7 positions matching TRBD2. The CDR3 runs to 11 residues. CDR1 is MNHNS and CDR2 is SASEGT in the germline V gene. The CDR3 region has the DNA TGTGCCAGCAGTGGCCAGACTAGCAGAGACTTC. Residues: CASSGQTSRDF.

The chain recombines TRBV4-3 with TRBJ2-3; a possible D gene is TRBD2 (6 bases). Trimming stripped 0 bases from V and 7 bases from J, with 14 bases between. CDR1 LGHNA and CDR2 YSLEER come from the germline V gene. The CDR3 consists of 15 residues. The CDR3, as DNA: TGCGCCAGCAGCCAAGATCGGGGGTTCAGCTATACGCAGTATTTT. Protein sequence: CASSQDRGFSYTQYF.

The gene calls are TRBV15 and TRBJ1-2; TRBD1 aligns across 10 bases. Germline CDR1 LNHNV, CDR2 YYDKDF (reference sequence). Germline trimming cut 0 bases from V and 7 bases from J; bases unmatched to any gene: 5. The length of the CDR3 is 15 residues. The CDR3 loop is CATSRDIDRGLGYTF. The CDR3, as DNA: TGTGCCACCAGCAGAGATATTGACAGGGGGCTTGGCTACACCTTC.

This clone was counted a single time. V is TRBV7-2 and J is TRBJ2-5; 8 bases match TRBD1. Looked up from germline, CDR1 is SGHTA and CDR2 is FQGNSA. The CDR3 loop spans 14 amino acids. The V and J ends lost 4 bases and 7 bases, in that order; junction bases with no gene match: 8. CDR3 amino acids: CASSYRPGGSTQYF. CDR3 nucleotides: TGTGCCAGCAGCTACCGCCCAGGGGGCTCGACCCAGTACTTC.

This rearrangement joins TRBV19 to TRBJ2-3; maybe TRBD2 (5 bases). Germline V gene lookup returns CDR1 LNHDA and CDR2 SQIVND (reference sequence). The CDR3 spans 14 residues. The ends were cut back, 9 bases at V and 1 base at J, with 14 bases in the middle. The CDR3 protein is CASGIALRTDTQYF. The CDR3 region has the DNA TGTGCCAGCGGGATTGCGCTCCGCACAGATACGCAGTATTTT.

In its sample, this clone was seen a few times. This CDR3 reads CASSLLAGAGYTF. The DNA of the CDR3 is TGTGCCAGCAGTTTATTGGCAGGGGCGGGCTACACCTTC. The chain employs TRBV28 and TRBJ1-2, with D possibly TRBD1 on 6 matching bases. Germline-derived CDR1 and CDR2 are MDHEN and SYDVKM. Trimming stripped 1 base from V and 8 bases from J, with 11 bases between. The CDR3 is 13 residues long.

The V call is TRBV6-1, the J call TRBJ1-1; 7 bases are shared with TRBD1. V lost 5 bases and J lost 4; bases outside the gene matches: 10. The length of the CDR3 is 15 residues. Per the germline V gene, CDR1 is MNHNS and CDR2 is SASEGT. The CDR3 is CASSSTGPGGTEAFF. The CDR3 region has the DNA TGTGCCAGCAGTTCGACAGGGCCCGGGGGCACTGAAGCTTTCTTT.

V gene TRBV30 combines with J gene TRBJ1-3; 11 nucleotides agree with TRBD1. The trim removed 3 bases at V and 8 bases at J, leaving 6 bases unmatched. The CDR3 runs 14 residues. Per germline, CDR1 GTSNPN and CDR2 SVGIG (reference sequence). In DNA, the CDR3 is TGTGCCTGGAGACCTGGGACAGGGGGGGACACCATATATTTT. Encoded protein: CAWRPGTGGDTIYF.